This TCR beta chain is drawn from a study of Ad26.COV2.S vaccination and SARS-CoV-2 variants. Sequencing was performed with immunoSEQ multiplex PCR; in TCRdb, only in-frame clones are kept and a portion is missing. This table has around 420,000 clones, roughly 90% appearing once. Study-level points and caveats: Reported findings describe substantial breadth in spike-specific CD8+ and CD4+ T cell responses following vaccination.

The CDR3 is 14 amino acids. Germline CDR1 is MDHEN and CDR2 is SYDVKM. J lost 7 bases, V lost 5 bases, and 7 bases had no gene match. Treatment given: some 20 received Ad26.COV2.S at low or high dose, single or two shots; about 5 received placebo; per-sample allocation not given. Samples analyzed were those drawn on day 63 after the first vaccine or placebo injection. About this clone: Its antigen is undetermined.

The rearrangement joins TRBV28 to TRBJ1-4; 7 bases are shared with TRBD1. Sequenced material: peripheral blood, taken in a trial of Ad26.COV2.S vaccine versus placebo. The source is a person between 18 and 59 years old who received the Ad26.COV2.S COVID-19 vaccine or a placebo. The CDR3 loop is CASSQGGVGEKLFF. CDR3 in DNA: TGTGCCAGCAGTCAGGGGGGGGTCGGTGAAAAACTGTTTTTT. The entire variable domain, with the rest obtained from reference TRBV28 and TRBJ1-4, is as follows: DVKVTQSSRYLVKRTGEKVFLECVQDMDHENMFWYRQDPGLGLRLIYFSYDVKMKEKGDIPEGYSVSREKKERFSLILESASTNQTSMYLCASSQGGVGEKLFFGSGTQLSVL.